These T cell receptor beta chains were read from a single sample in a study of CD8+CD57+ T cells in acquired aplastic anemia. From the reads, TCRdb called clonotypes with MiXCR, one entry per CDR3 protein. Of about 95,000 distinct CDR3 sequences listed, about 66% are singletons. Sequenced material: sorted CD4+, CD8+, or CD8+CD57+ T cells (not recorded which) from PBMCs. These TCRs come from a human donor with aplastic anemia. The CDR3 runs from the conserved cysteine through the conserved F or W. D genes are given only for firm matches. Only some rows state a clone size, as once, few, many or a class for expanded clones.

clone size	V gene	J gene	D gene	CDR3 DNA	CDR3 protein
.	TRBV2	TRBJ2-7	.	TGTGCCAGCAGATTTACCCCGAGCTCCTACGAGCAGTACTTC	CASRFTPSSYEQYF
.	TRBV29-1	TRBJ2-7	.	TGCAGCGTTGAGGGCGTTTCGAGCTCCTACGAGCAGTACTTC	CSVEGVSSSYEQYF
.	TRBV24-1	TRBJ2-2	.	TGTGCCACCAGTGGGCCGTCGGCAGGGCCTACCGGGGAGCTGTTTTTT	CATSGPSAGPTGELFF
.	TRBV19	TRBJ2-1	.	TGTGCCAGTAGTTCGCGACTAGTTACTGAGCAGTTCTTC	CASSSRLVTEQFF
.	TRBV20-1	TRBJ2-7	TRBD2	TGCAGCGAGCGGGACCAGAAAAACTACGAGCAGTACTTC	CSERDQKNYEQYF
.	TRBV7-9	TRBJ2-7	.	TGTGCCAGCAGCTTAAGGGACATGCCATACGAGCAGTACTTC	CASSLRDMPYEQYF
few	TRBV5-1	TRBJ1-2	.	TGCGCCAGCAGCTTTGGAGGGGGGGAGAATGGCTACACCTTC	CASSFGGGENGYTF
.	TRBV5-1	TRBJ2-1	TRBD1	TGCGCCAGCAGCCGACAGGGGGCATCCTACAATGAGCAGTTCTTC	CASSRQGASYNEQFF
.	TRBV7-8	TRBJ2-3	.	TGTGCCAGTAGCTTCACTCCAACAGATACGCAGTATTTT	CASSFTPTDTQYF
many	TRBV5-1	TRBJ1-1	.	TGCGCCAGCAGCTTGGAGGGGGGGACCACTGAAGCTTTCTTT	CASSLEGGTTEAFF
.	TRBV5-1	TRBJ2-1	.	TGCGCCAGCAGCGGGCAGATAGCCAATGAGCAGTTCTTC	CASSGQIANEQFF
few	TRBV29-1	TRBJ1-2	.	TGCAGCGTTAGGTTGCAAGACTATGGCTACACCTTC	CSVRLQDYGYTF
few	TRBV15	TRBJ1-2	.	TGTGCCACCAGCAGAGATAAGACAGTCAGTGGCTACACCTTC	CATSRDKTVSGYTF
few	TRBV19	TRBJ1-6	.	TGTGCCAGTAGTACGGGCGGAGGGGAGACACCCCTCCACTTT	CASSTGGGETPLHF
once	TRBV24-1	TRBJ2-2	.	TGTGCCACCAGTGACTGGGGAATCGGGAACACCGGGGAGCTGTTTTTT	CATSDWGIGNTGELFF
.	TRBV9	TRBJ2-2	.	TGTGCCAGCAGCGTTGGCCAGGGGCCGGCCGGGGAGCTGTTTTTT	CASSVGQGPAGELFF
.	TRBV10-1	TRBJ2-1	.	TGCGCCAGCAGTCGAGGGTACTCCTACAATGAGCAGTTCTTC	CASSRGYSYNEQFF
.	TRBV7-8	TRBJ1-1	.	TGTGCCAGCAGCTGGGGACGGAACACTGAAGCTTTCTTT	CASSWGRNTEAFF
.	TRBV29-1	TRBJ1-2	TRBD1	TGCAGCGTTGTAGGGGGGGACAGGGGAGGTCACTATGGCTACACCTTC	CSVVGGDRGGHYGYTF
.	TRBV10-3	TRBJ2-3	TRBD2	TGTGCCATCAGTGGGACTAGCGGGGGAAGCACAGATACGCAGTATTTT	CAISGTSGGSTDTQYF
.	TRBV29-1	TRBJ1-2	.	TGCAGCGTTGAGCGGCAGGGGTATGGCTACACCTTC	CSVERQGYGYTF
.	TRBV29-1	TRBJ2-5	TRBD2	TGCAGCGTTGAAGGGACGAGGGCGGGAGGCGAGACCCAGTACTTC	CSVEGTRAGGETQYF
.	TRBV7-9	TRBJ2-7	.	TGTGCCAGCAGCTCCGGACGGGCCTACGAGCAGTACTTC	CASSSGRAYEQYF
.	TRBV19	TRBJ1-5	.	TGTGCCAGTTCGCCAGGAGTTTATAGCAATCAGCCCCAGCATTTT	CASSPGVYSNQPQHF
.	TRBV2	TRBJ2-7	TRBD1	TGTGCCAGCAGGGACAGGGGGTCCCCCTACGAGCAGTACTTC	CASRDRGSPYEQYF
.	TRBV2	TRBJ1-2	TRBD1	TGTGCCAGCACCGGGACAGGGGTTGGCTACACCTTC	CASTGTGVGYTF
.	TRBV10-3	TRBJ2-3	.	TGTGCCATCAATCCGGGACGGACCACAGATACGCAGTATTTT	CAINPGRTTDTQYF
.	TRBV20-1	TRBJ1-4	.	TGCAGTGCTAAGAGGGGAAACGAAAAACTGTTTTTT	CSAKRGNEKLFF
.	TRBV20-1	TRBJ2-1	TRBD2	TGCAGTGCTAGCTCTAGCGGGGAGAGCTCCTACAATGAGCAGTTCTTC	CSASSSGESSYNEQFF
.	TRBV24-1	TRBJ2-1	TRBD2	TGTGCCACCAGTGGGGTAGCGGGTATGTCCTACAATGAGCAGTTCTTC	CATSGVAGMSYNEQFF
.	TRBV7-4	TRBJ2-7	.	TGTGCCAGCAGCTTAGCGCGAGACGGATCCTACGAGCAGTACTTC	CASSLARDGSYEQYF
.	TRBV7-6	TRBJ2-5	.	TGTGCCAGCAGCTTGTTGGGGGATGAGACCCAGTACTTC	CASSLLGDETQYF
.	TRBV7-9	TRBJ1-1	TRBD1	TGTGCCAGCAGCCTAACGACAGGGGGTGAAGCTTTCTTT	CASSLTTGGEAFF
.	TRBV7-9	TRBJ2-5	TRBD2	TGTGCCAGCAGGGTGGGCGGGGGTTCAGAGACCCAGTACTTC	CASRVGGGSETQYF
.	TRBV19	TRBJ2-1	TRBD2	TGTGCCAGTAGTTGGCGGGAGGGGGTCAATGAGCAGTTCTTC	CASSWREGVNEQFF
.	TRBV20-1	TRBJ2-5	TRBD1	TGCAGTGCGCAGGACAGGGGCGGAGAGACCCAGTACTTC	CSAQDRGGETQYF
.	TRBV19	TRBJ1-4	.	TGTGCCAGTAGTAGGGGTCAGGGCGGCGAAAAACTGTTTTTT	CASSRGQGGEKLFF
.	TRBV10-1	TRBJ1-1	TRBD1	TGCGCCAGCAGACGGGACAGAAACACTGAAGCTTTCTTT	CASRRDRNTEAFF
.	TRBV20-1	TRBJ1-2	.	TGCAGTGCTAGAGATATATCGGTTGGCTATGGCTACACCTTC	CSARDISVGYGYTF
.	TRBV15	TRBJ2-3	TRBD2	TGTGCCACCAGCAGTCTAGCGGGGGGGCCTGGTGGAGATACGCAGTATTTT	CATSSLAGGPGGDTQYF
.	TRBV9	TRBJ2-5	.	TGTGCCAGCAGCGTGAGTACAGGGATCCAAGAGACCCAGTACTTC	CASSVSTGIQETQYF
.	TRBV7-9	TRBJ2-7	.	TGTGCCAGCAGCTTGGGTCAACGATACGAGCAGTACTTC	CASSLGQRYEQYF
.	TRBV25-1	TRBJ1-1	TRBD1	TGTGCCAGCAGTGACTTGGGACAGGGATGGGGCACTGAAGCTTTCTTT	CASSDLGQGWGTEAFF
.	TRBV19	TRBJ2-2	.	TGTGCCAGTAAGCCTACGGGACCAAACACCGGGGAGCTGTTTTTT	CASKPTGPNTGELFF
.	TRBV19	TRBJ2-3	.	TGTGCCAGTAGTATGAGGGGGACCCCGTCGGCCCCAGCAGATACGCAGTATTTT	CASSMRGTPSAPADTQYF
.	TRBV20-1	TRBJ2-7	.	TGCAGTGCTAGGCCCAGGACTACCTACGAGCAGTACTTC	CSARPRTTYEQYF
.	TRBV29-1	TRBJ1-1	.	TGCAGCGTTTATCCGGGACCTGAAGCTTTCTTT	CSVYPGPEAFF
few	TRBV20-1	TRBJ2-1	.	TGCAGTGCTAGAGTGGCCGACAATGAGCAGTTCTTC	CSARVADNEQFF
.	TRBV20-1	TRBJ1-2	.	TGCAGTGCTAGCTGGCAGGTTAACTATGGCTACACCTTC	CSASWQVNYGYTF
.	TRBV2	TRBJ2-1	TRBD1	TGTGCCACCAGTGAACCCGACAGGGCAGATGAGCAGTTCTTC	CATSEPDRADEQFF
.	TRBV11-2	TRBJ1-6	.	TGTGCCAGCAGCTTAGAGGGGACGGATAATTCACCCCTCCACTTT	CASSLEGTDNSPLHF
.	TRBV29-1	TRBJ2-1	TRBD1	TGCAGCGTCAACAGGGGGCCCTACAATGAGCAGTTCTTC	CSVNRGPYNEQFF
.	TRBV10-1	TRBJ2-7	TRBD1	TGCGCCACCCCTTCCGGGACAGGGGTGTGGGAGCAGTACTTC	CATPSGTGVWEQYF